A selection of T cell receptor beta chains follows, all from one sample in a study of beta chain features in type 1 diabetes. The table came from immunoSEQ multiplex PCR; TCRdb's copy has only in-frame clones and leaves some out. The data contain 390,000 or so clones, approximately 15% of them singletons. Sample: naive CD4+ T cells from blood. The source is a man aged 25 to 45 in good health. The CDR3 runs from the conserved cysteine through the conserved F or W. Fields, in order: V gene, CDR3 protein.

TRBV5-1	CASSFRADGEQFF
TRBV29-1	CSVEKGANTEAFF
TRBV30	CAWGGQATVSGNTIYF
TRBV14	CASSPGLAGPYNEQFF
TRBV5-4	CAARSRGGETQYF
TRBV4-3	CASSQDRTYAGELFF
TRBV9	CASSVQGTPKETQYF
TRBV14	CASSQRRQGRFDEQYF
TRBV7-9	CASSLRPWETQYF
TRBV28	CASSLGGVRETQYF
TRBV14	CASSQYPEAEAFF
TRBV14	CASSPNRDRTLYGYTF
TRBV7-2	CASSLDLRGGANVLTF
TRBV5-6	CASSLEQGTEKLFF
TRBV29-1	CSAYLNPGTGNTGELFF
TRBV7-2	CASSRDSSYEQYF
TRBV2	CASSELVAGVATDTQYF
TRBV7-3	CATSRTGGGGEQFF
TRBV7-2	CASSLWTGDGYTF
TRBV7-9	CASRATRMGEDNEQFF
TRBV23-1	CASSQLWTSGNYKNIQYF
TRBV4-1	CASSQDLGDYTDTQYF
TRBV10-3	CAISGANGYTF
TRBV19	CASSILLAGGTDTQYF
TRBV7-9	CASSSTGQGATGYTF
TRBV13	CASSLLAGVETQYF
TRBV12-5	CASGLVLAGNNEQFF
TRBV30	CAWGSGANTEAFF
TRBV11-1	CASSPGLAGRTDTQYF